This T cell receptor (beta chain) was retrieved from a study of shared clonotypes between healthy human individuals. Broader study findings: Only a few donors were included, so the genetic and exposure-history diversity represented was limited.

The repertoire was sequenced with immunoSEQ multiplex PCR; TCRdb's copy has only in-frame clones and lacks some. The sample records approximately 1,500,000 clones, approximately 97% being singletons. This CDR3 region has 14 residues. V dropped 2 bases and J dropped 2 bases, with 8 bases sitting between them. Looked up from germline, CDR1 is SEHNR and CDR2 is FQNEAQ (reference sequence). Every one of the donors was a Caucasian adult that lived in Nashville, Tennessee. CD4+ cells were split into CD45RA+ naive and CD45RA-negative memory subsets. Concerning this clone: Its target is not known.

This rearrangement joins TRBV7-9 to TRBJ2-3, with D uncertain. This TCR came from a man younger than 40 in good health. Material: naive CD4+ T cells sorted from blood. Subset meaning: CD45RA+ positively selected. This CDR3 is CASSLRELTDTQYF. In DNA, the CDR3 is TGTGCCAGCAGCTTAAGAGAGCTCACAGATACGCAGTATTTT. Looking up the rest from reference TRBV7-9 and TRBJ2-3 gives the full variable domain: DTGVSQNPRHKITKRGQNVTFRCDPISEHNRLYWYRQTLGQGPEFLTYFQNEAQLEKSRLLSDRFSAERPKGSFSTLEIQRTEQGDSAMYLCASSLRELTDTQYFGPGTRLTVL.